The 23 T cell receptor beta chains presented below share a single source sample, sequenced in a study of Ad26.COV2.S vaccination and SARS-CoV-2 variants. Sequenced by immunoSEQ multiplex PCR; TCRdb stores in-frame clones only, minus some. The sample shows about 480,000 clones, 87% of them seen only once. The treatment here: about 20 received Ad26.COV2.S at low or high dose, single or two shots; several received placebo; per-sample allocation not given. On day 63 after the first injection, vaccine and placebo recipients gave samples. The source was peripheral blood, collected in a trial of Ad26.COV2.S vaccine versus placebo. These receptors all stem from a person aged 18-65 years who received the Ad26.COV2.S COVID-19 vaccine or a placebo.

The chain couples TRBV5-1 to TRBJ2-7; D is tentatively TRBD1 or TRBD2 (5 bases each). CDR1 is SGHRS, CDR2 YFSETQ, per germline. The CDR3 sequence is 16 residues long. The V and J ends lost 0 bases and 6 bases respectively, with 19 bases between them. The CDR3 loop reads CASSLVGTAGLGEQYF. CDR3 nucleotides: TGCGCCAGCAGCTTGGTCGGGACCGCAGGGTTGGGCGAGCAGTACTTC. Complete variable domain (other parts from reference TRBV5-1 and TRBJ2-7): KAGVTQTPRYLIKTRGQQVTLSCSPISGHRSVSWYQQTPGQGLQFLFEYFSETQRNKGNFPGRFSGRQFSNSRSEMNVSTLELGDSALYLCASSLVGTAGLGEQYFGPGTRLTVT.

This clone was observed once. The chain recombines TRBV3-1 (or the pseudogene TRBV3-2) with TRBJ1-2; 7 bases align to TRBD1. Germline V lookup: CDR1 LGHDT, CDR2 YNNKEL (reference sequence). This CDR3 spans 14 amino acids. V dropped 3 bases and J dropped 10; count of bases not matched to a gene: 11. CDR3 region: CASSHLDRAKIYTF. Written as DNA, the CDR3 is TGTGCCAGCAGCCATCTAGACAGGGCGAAGATCTACACCTTC.

The rearrangement joins TRBV15 to TRBJ2-7; TRBD2 agrees at 13 bases. The CDR3 has 19 residues. Germline V gives CDR1 LNHNV, CDR2 YYDKDF (reference sequence). V dropped 1 base and J dropped 1; count of bases not matched to a gene: 10. The CDR3 sequence: CATSRGVRLAGGRSYEQYF. The CDR3 nucleotides are TGTGCCACCAGCAGAGGGGTCCGACTAGCGGGGGGCAGGTCCTACGAGCAGTACTTC.

This chain connects TRBV25-1 to TRBJ1-1; 8 nucleotides line up with TRBD1. The junction had 6 bases not matched to a gene; V was cut back by 4 bases and J by 5 bases. Per germline, CDR1 MGHDK and CDR2 SYGVNS. This CDR3 has 14 residues. In nucleotides, the CDR3 is TGTGCCAGCAGTGCAACAGGGGGTCGGACTGAAGCTTTCTTT. Protein sequence: CASSATGGRTEAFF.

J is TRBJ1-5 and V is TRBV30; D ambiguous. Per germline, CDR1 GTSNPN and CDR2 SVGIG (reference sequence). V lost 2 bases and J 7 bases, leaving 12 bases between the germline ends. This CDR3 is built from 13 residues. For the CDR3, the DNA is TGTGCCTGGAGTACCACCAGGTCCCAGCCCCAGCATTTT. This gives the protein CAWSTTRSQPQHF. Supplemented by reference TRBV30 and TRBJ1-5, the full variable domain reads SQTIHQWPATLVQPVGSPLSLECTVEGTSNPNLYWYRQAAGRGLQLLFYSVGIGQISSEVPQNLSASRPQDRQFILSSKKLLLSDSGFYLCAWSTTRSQPQHFGDGTRLSIL.

The chain carries TRBV11-2 and TRBJ2-7, with 7 bases fitting TRBD2. V trimming: 3 bases; J trimming: 3 bases; junction bases outside the gene matches: 8. CDR1 and CDR2 from the germline V gene are SGHAT and FQNNGV. The CDR3 sequence is 15 residues long. CDR3 in amino acids: CASSLELAVHYEQYF. CDR3 DNA: TGTGCCAGCAGCTTGGAGCTAGCGGTCCACTACGAGCAGTACTTC. The variable domain in full, completed from reference TRBV11-2 and TRBJ2-7, reads EAGVAQSPRYKIIEKRQSVAFWCNPISGHATLYWYQQILGQGPKLLIQFQNNGVVDDSQLPKDRFSAERLKGVDSTLKIQPAKLEDSAVYLCASSLELAVHYEQYFGPGTRLTVT.

The CDR3 nucleotides read TGTGCCACCCAGACAGGGGGTTACACCGGGGAGCTGTTTTTT. The encoded protein is CATQTGGYTGELFF. The chain has TRBV25-1 and TRBJ2-2, with 9 bases that match TRBD1. Germline-derived CDR1 and CDR2 are MGHDK and SYGVNS. The CDR3 spans 14 residues. The trim removed 10 bases at V and 3 bases at J, leaving 6 bases unmatched.

To note about this clone: Compared with germline, one end of the junction differs, possibly owing to a read error. The chain links TRBV5-1 to TRBJ1-3, with TRBD1 as a possible D gene (6 bases). CDR1 and CDR2 from the germline V gene are SGHRS and YFSETQ. The CDR3 contains 17 residues. CDR3 sequence: CASSLGTGRSSGNTIYF. The CDR3 DNA sequence: TGCGCCAGCAGTTTGGGCACAGGGCGAAGCTCTGGAAACACCATATATTTT.

This clone turned up a few times. V is TRBV7-2 and J is TRBJ1-2, with 8 bases aligning to TRBD1. V trimming: 5 bases; J trimming: 7 bases; junction bases outside the gene matches: 18. Germline CDR1 is SGHTA and CDR2 is FQGNSA. This CDR3 region has 17 residues. The DNA of the CDR3 is TGTGCCAGCAGCCAACGTCCGGTTACAGGGGGTTCGGGTGGCTACACCTTC. It is translated as CASSQRPVTGGSGGYTF.

The chain has TRBV7-3 and TRBJ2-2, with unresolved D. Germline V lookup: CDR1 SGHTA, CDR2 FQGTGA. This CDR3 is built from 13 residues. V shed 3 bases and J shed 6 bases, with 8 bases lying between them. CDR3 sequence: CASSLDVPGELFF. DNA for the CDR3: TGTGCCAGCAGCTTGGACGTCCCCGGGGAGCTGTTTTTT.

For this clone: One base separates it from a far larger clone, so it is likely a read error. CDR3 amino acids: CASSQGTGELFF. Here the CDR3 DNA reads TGTGCCAGCAGCCAAGGGACCGGGGAGCTGTTTTTT. The chain links TRBV4-2 to TRBJ2-2; no clear D. The CDR3 spans 12 residues. V lost 1 base and J lost 5, with 2 bases in between. Germline CDR1 LGHNA, CDR2 YNFKEQ.

The rearrangement joins TRBV12-3 or TRBV12-4 to TRBJ2-2, with D perhaps matching TRBD1 or TRBD2 (5 bases each). Deletions cut 3 bases from V and 6 bases from J, with 8 bases between. The CDR3 is 13 residues long. The CDR3 coding sequence is TGTGCCAGCAGTTTTGGGGGAGCCGGGGAGCTGTTTTTT. Translating gives CASSFGGAGELFF.

CDR3: CASSYSLAGPYNEQFF. The CDR3 DNA sequence: TGTGCCAGCAGTTACTCTCTGGCAGGGCCCTACAATGAGCAGTTCTTC. The gene calls are TRBV6-5 and TRBJ2-1, with D possibly matching TRBD1 (5 bases). There are 16 residues in the CDR3. V lost 0 bases to trimming and J lost 2 bases, with 11 bases between them. CDR1 MNHEY and CDR2 SVGAGI come from the germline V gene.

V usage is TRBV27 and J usage is TRBJ2-3, with TRBD2 matching over 10 bases. The CDR3 has 16 amino acids. CDR1 and CDR2 (germline): MNHEY, SMNVEV (reference sequence). Losses at the gene ends were 5 bases for V and 0 bases for J; bases not matched to a gene: 5. In DNA form, the CDR3 reads TGTGCCAGCAGTCCGCCGACTAGCGGGAGCACAGATACGCAGTATTTT. Protein sequence: CASSPPTSGSTDTQYF.

The count of this clone is one. V and J are TRBV6-6 and TRBJ2-7; 8 positions agree with TRBD1. CDR3 length equals 15 residues. J lost 0 bases, V lost 6 bases, and 7 bases had no gene match. The V gene's germline CDR1 is MNHNY and CDR2 SVGAGI (reference sequence). CDR3 DNA sequence: TGTGCCAGCAGATATGGGACAGGTAGCTCCTACGAGCAGTACTTC. The encoded protein is CASRYGTGSSYEQYF.

This chain uses TRBV28 with TRBJ1-1; 7 nucleotides match TRBD1. V was clipped by 2 bases and J by 0 bases; unmatched bases: 12. CDR1 is MDHEN, CDR2 SYDVKM, per germline. The CDR3 loop spans 18 amino acids. The CDR3 sequence is CASSLPPAGGWMNTEAFF. For the CDR3, the DNA is TGTGCCAGCAGTTTACCCCCAGCAGGGGGTTGGATGAACACTGAAGCTTTCTTT.

This chain uses TRBV9 with TRBJ1-5; D call uncertain. The germline gives CDR1 SGDLS, CDR2 YYNGEE. Trimming took 3 bases from V and 0 from J, leaving 7 bases between them. This CDR3 contains 14 residues. In nucleotides, the CDR3 is TGTGCCAGCAGCGGGCTAAATAGCAATCAGCCCCAGCATTTT. Translating it yields CASSGLNSNQPQHF.

This clone appeared a single time. This chain uses TRBV7-3 with TRBJ2-1, with 9 positions matching TRBD1. Per the germline V gene, CDR1 is SGHTA and CDR2 is FQGTGA. The length of the CDR3 is 14 residues. Trimming cost V 6 bases and J 6 bases; bases outside gene matches: 6. CDR3 DNA sequence: TGTGCCAGCAGTTCCCGGACAGGGGCCAATGAGCAGTTCTTC. It yields the protein CASSSRTGANEQFF. The whole variable domain, remainder taken from reference TRBV7-3 and TRBJ2-1, is GAGVSQTPSNKVTEKGKYVELRCDPISGHTALYWYRQSLGQGPEFLIYFQGTGAADDSGLPNDRFFAVRPEGSVSTLKIQRTERGDSAVYLCASSSRTGANEQFFGPGTRLTVL.

The chain carries TRBV6-2 or TRBV6-3 and TRBJ1-5; 7 bases are a match to TRBD1. Germline-derived CDR1 and CDR2 are MNHEY and SVGEGT. CDR3 size: 15 residues. The V and J ends lost 3 bases and 6 bases, in that order; junction bases with no gene match: 8. Here the CDR3 DNA reads TGTGCCAGCAGTTATACAGGGGCGAGGAGTCAGCCCCAGCATTTT. This sequence encodes CASSYTGARSQPQHF.

This sequence joins TRBV28 and TRBJ2-1; 9 bases agree with TRBD2. Germline lookup yields CDR1 MDHEN and CDR2 SYDVKM. V lost 3 bases and J lost 5; bases outside the gene matches: 5. The CDR3 consists of 15 residues. CDR3 sequence: CASSFAGGSHNEQFF. The CDR3 bases are TGTGCCAGCAGTTTTGCGGGAGGGTCTCACAATGAGCAGTTCTTC.

The chain uses TRBV7-2 and TRBJ1-6; unclear D gene. CDR3 length: 13 amino acids. CDR1 SGHTA and CDR2 FQGNSA come from the germline V gene. Trimming left V 2 bases short and J 9 bases short, with 8 bases between. DNA for the CDR3: TGTGCCAGCAGCTTACCTACGGGTTCACCCCTCCACTTT. Translation: CASSLPTGSPLHF.

This chain uses TRBV19 with TRBJ1-2, with a weak D call TRBD1 (6 bases). This CDR3 region has 18 residues. The germline gives CDR1 LNHDA, CDR2 SQIVND (reference sequence). V was cut by 2 bases and J by 0 bases, with 19 bases left in between. The CDR3 region has the DNA TGTGCCAGTAGTATACCCCAGGGGTTCGGGACGGCTAACTATGGCTACACCTTC. This encodes CASSIPQGFGTANYGYTF.

The chain is built from TRBV7-8 and TRBJ2-1; D might be TRBD1 or TRBD2, each matching 5 bases. The germline CDR1 and CDR2 sequences are SGHVS and FQNEAQ. The V end lost 5 bases, the J end lost 10 bases, and 15 bases lay between the germline ends. The CDR3 loop spans 13 amino acids. The CDR3 loop is CASSPIRRGEQFF. The CDR3 DNA follows: TGTGCCAGCAGCCCTATTCGACGGGGCGAGCAGTTCTTC.